The T cell receptor (beta chain) under discussion was sequenced for a study of cytomegalovirus exposure and HLA in healthy donors. Study-level points and caveats: Most sequenced TCRs were rare (though some public TCRs occurred in many donors).

PCR employed 60 Vbeta and 13 Jbeta primers. The assay was immunoSEQ multiplex PCR, and TCRdb's table has in-frame clones only and misses some. The sample records about 190,000 clones, around 83% being singletons. V was cut by 6 bases and J by 8 bases, with 19 bases left in between. This CDR3 has 15 residues. CDR1 is MDHEN, CDR2 SYDVKM, per germline. With regard to this clone: Its antigen is currently unknown.

This rearrangement joins TRBV28 to TRBJ1-4, with D possibly TRBD1 on 6 matching bases. Sequenced: PBMCs. The source of this sequence is a woman younger than 30 in good health and CMV-seronegative. CDR3 sequence reads: CASRAPGGFREKLFF. The CDR3 DNA reads TGTGCCAGCAGGGCCCCGGGGGGCTTTAGAGAAAAACTGTTTTTT.